The clone carrying this T cell receptor beta chain came up many times. A sample-barcoded 5' primer and a J-beta primer mix were used in a second PCR of about 6 to 12 cycles. TCRdb passed the 5' RACE reads through MiXCR, listing each CDR3 protein once. The sample includes fewer than 2,000,000 distinct CDR3 sequences, roughly 30% seen only once; the top ten take 11%. The germline V gene encodes CDR1 DFQATT and CDR2 SNEGSKA (reference sequence). V lost 5 bases, J lost 0 bases, and 14 bases lay in between. CDR3 length: 15 amino acids. The data originate from a study of blood T cells in healthy people across ages.

This TCR was recovered from a young woman in good health. This rearrangement joins TRBV20-1 to TRBJ2-1; D is unresolved. Sequencing was done on a sample of blood. CDR3 residues: CSASGSTNSYNEQFF. The CDR3, as DNA: TGCAGTGCTTCAGGATCTACGAACTCCTACAATGAGCAGTTCTTC.